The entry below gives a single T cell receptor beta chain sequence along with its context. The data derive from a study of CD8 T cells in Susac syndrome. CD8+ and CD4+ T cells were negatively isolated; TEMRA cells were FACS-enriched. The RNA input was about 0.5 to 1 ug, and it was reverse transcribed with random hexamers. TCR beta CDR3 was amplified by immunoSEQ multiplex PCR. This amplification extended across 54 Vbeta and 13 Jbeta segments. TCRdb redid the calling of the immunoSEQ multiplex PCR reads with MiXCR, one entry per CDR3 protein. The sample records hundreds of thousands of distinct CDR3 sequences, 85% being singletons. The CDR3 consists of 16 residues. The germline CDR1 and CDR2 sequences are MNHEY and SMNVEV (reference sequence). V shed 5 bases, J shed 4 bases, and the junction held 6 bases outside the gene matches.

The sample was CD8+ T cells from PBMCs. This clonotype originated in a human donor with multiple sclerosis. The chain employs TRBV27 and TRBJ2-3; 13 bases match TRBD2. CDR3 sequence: CASSPIGLAGADTQYF. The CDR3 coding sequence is TGTGCCAGCAGTCCTATCGGACTAGCGGGAGCAGATACGCAGTATTTT.